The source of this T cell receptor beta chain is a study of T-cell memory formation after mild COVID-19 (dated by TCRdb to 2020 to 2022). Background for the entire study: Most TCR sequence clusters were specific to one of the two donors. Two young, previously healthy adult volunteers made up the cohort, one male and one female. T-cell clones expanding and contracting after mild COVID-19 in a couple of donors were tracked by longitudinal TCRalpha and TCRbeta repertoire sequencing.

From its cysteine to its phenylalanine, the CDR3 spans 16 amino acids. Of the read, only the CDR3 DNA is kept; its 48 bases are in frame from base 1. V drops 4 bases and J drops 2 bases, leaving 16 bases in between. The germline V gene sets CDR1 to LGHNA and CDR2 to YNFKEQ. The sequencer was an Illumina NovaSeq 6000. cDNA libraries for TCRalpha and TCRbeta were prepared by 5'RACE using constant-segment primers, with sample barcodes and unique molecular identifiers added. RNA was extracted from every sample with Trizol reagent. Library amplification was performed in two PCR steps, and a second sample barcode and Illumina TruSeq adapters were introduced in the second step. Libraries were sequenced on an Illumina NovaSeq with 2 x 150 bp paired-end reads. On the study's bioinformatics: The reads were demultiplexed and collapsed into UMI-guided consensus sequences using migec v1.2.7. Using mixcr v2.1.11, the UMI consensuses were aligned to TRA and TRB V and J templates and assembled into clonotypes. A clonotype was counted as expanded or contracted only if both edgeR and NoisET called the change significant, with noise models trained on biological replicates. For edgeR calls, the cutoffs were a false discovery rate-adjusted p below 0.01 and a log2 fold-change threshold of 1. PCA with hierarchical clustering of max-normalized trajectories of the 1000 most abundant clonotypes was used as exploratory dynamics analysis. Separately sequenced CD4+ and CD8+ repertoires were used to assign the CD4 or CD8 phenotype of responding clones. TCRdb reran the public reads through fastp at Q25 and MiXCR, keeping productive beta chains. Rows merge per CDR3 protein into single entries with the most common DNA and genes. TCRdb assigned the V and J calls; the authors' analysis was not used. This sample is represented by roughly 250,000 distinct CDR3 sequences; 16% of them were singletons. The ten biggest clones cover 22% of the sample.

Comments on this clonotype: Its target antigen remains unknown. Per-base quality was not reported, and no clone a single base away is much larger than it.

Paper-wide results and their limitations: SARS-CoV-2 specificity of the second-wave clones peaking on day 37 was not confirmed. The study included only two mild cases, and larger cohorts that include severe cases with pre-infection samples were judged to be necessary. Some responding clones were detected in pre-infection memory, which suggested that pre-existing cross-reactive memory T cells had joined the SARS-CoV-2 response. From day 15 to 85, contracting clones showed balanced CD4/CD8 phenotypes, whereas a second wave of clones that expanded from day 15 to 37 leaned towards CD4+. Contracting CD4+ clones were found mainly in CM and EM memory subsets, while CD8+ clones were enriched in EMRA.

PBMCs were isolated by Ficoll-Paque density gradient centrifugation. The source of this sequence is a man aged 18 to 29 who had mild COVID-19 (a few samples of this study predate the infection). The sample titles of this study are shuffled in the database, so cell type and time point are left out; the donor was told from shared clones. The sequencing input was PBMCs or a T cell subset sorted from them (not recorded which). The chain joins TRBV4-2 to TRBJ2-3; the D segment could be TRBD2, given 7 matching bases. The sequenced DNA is TGTGCCAGCAGCCGCCCGGGGGGCGGGGCCACAGATACGCAGTATTTT. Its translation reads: CASSRPGGGATDTQYF.